This T cell receptor beta chain stems from a study of blood T cell repertoires in COVID-19 (dated by TCRdb to the early 2020s). Notes on the research overall: Samples covering the acute and convalescent phases of COVID-19 were provided by collaborators in the United States, Italy and Spain. Where available, HLA class I and class II types were obtained from metadata supplied by the sample provider rather than from assay-based typing. Samples were obtained from the ongoing ImmuneRACE study (first 160 participants) and from over 1,000 subjects provided by 6 global collaborators. Sample metadata almost always included a de-identified subject ID, COVID-19 status, age in years and sex. The dataset comprised deeply sampled blood TCRbeta repertoires from subjects exposed to, actively infected with, or recovered from COVID-19. The material from the prospective study consisted of cDNA or gDNA derived from T cells, B-cell-depleted T cells, or PBMCs. The repertoires were released in a freely available public database meant as a resource for research on the immune response to SARS-CoV-2.

TCRbeta CDR3 regions were amplified from genomic DNA by means of the immunoSEQ Assay, a bias-controlled multiplex PCR. Per the original workflow: Nucleated cell counts per sample were estimated from amplification of reference gene primers within the assay. To quantify the absolute abundance of each unique TCRbeta CDR3 rearrangement, sequence reads were collapsed and filtered. For each sample, productive Simpson clonality was calculated by taking the square root of Simpson's diversity index across productive rearrangements. TCRdb limited this immuneACCESS table to in-frame rearrangements with V and J called. A share of clones is missing; checked studies link under half to unresolved V genes, and the rest is unexplained. V and J calls plus clone size are reproduced from that table; the DNA served to infer D and trimming. This sample gives roughly 200,000 clones in total; 85% to 90% of them show up just once. The ten top clones hold 10% to 13% of the sample.

V drops 2 bases and J drops 2 bases, leaving 9 bases in between. Measured from the cysteine to the phenylalanine, the CDR3 is 15 residues long. The CDR3 DNA has 45 bases and is translated from base 1. Per the germline V gene, MRHNA is the CDR1 and SNTAGT is the CDR2. At one collaborating source in Seattle, patients were enrolled during active infection and were followed longitudinally through the course of disease. Whole blood was collected in K2EDTA tubes by collaborating institutions according to the institutions' own protocols. For TCRbeta analysis, collaborators shipped samples in one of three forms: frozen whole blood, isolated PBMCs, or DNA extracted from either of those sample types. As to this clone: It lacks a known antigen. Base qualities are not provided; no much larger clone lies one nucleotide away.

Here is what the overall study found, with its caveats: How much clinical and demographic metadata was included differed by source and by participant, and the metadata was provided uncurated.

Material for sequencing was peripheral blood. The rearranged segments are TRBV6-4 and TRBJ2-2; the D gene is possibly TRBD1, with 5 bases matching. This TCR was sampled from a woman aged 50 to 60 with COVID-19, enrolled during active disease. Here is the DNA: TGTGCCAGCAGTGACGGGGCAGGCAACACCGGGGAGCTGTTTTTT. It translates as CASSDGAGNTGELFF.